Detailed here is one T cell receptor (beta chain). Its specificity is unknown. Synthesis of TCR beta cDNA relied on 5'RACE template switching carrying UMIs. TCRdb reanalyzed the 5' RACE reads and collapses them to one entry per CDR3 protein, without DNA. This table holds about 430,000 distinct CDR3 sequences. The data were taken from a study of T cells expressing NK-cell markers. Study-level findings and limits: The study found these clonotypes also leading the CD3+CD56-NKG2C+ fraction in a handful of donors. The share of CD8+ T cells held by dominant NKG2C+ clonotypes was about 1.0-7.5% in about six donors.

The CDR3 extends over 15 amino acids. Germline values: CDR1 SGHTA, CDR2 FQGTGA. The chain links TRBV7-3 to TRBJ2-1; TCRdb designates TRBD2, a call that cannot be tested without DNA. Sequencing was carried out using blood T cells: a sorted CD56 or NKG2C T cell subset, CD4+ or CD8+ T cells, or bulk PBMC T cells (not recorded which). The clonotype originates from a woman in her 50s in good health. The CDR3: CASSRPGLAVNEQFF.